Following are 20 T cell receptor beta chains from one sample sequenced in a study of breast tumors, draining lymph nodes, adjacent tissues. Samples came from axillary lymph nodes draining the breast cancer. TCRdb reprocessed the multiplex PCR reads with MiXCR, giving one entry per CDR3 protein. This repertoire shows about 270,000 distinct CDR3 sequences, under 35% found once; its top ten account for about 1%. The sequencing input was axillary lymph node tissue. Receptors originate from a female donor with breast cancer. Some clones in this sample may be carry-over from other donors' samples.

The sample holds many counts of this clonotype. This chain joins TRBV30 and TRBJ2-7; perhaps TRBD1 as D (6 bases). Germline V lookup: CDR1 GTSNPN, CDR2 SVGIG (reference sequence). Between the trimmed V and J ends, which lost 0 bases and 3 bases, there was a span of 9 bases. The CDR3 totals 13 residues. The CDR3 DNA is TGTGCCTGGAGTGTAGGGACACTCTACGAGCAGTACTTC. It translates to CAWSVGTLYEQYF.

This clonotype was counted many times. This chain links TRBV20-1 with TRBJ2-2; unclear D gene. The length of the CDR3 is 15 residues. With 0 bases removed from V and 6 bases from J, the gap between germline ends came to 14 bases. The V gene's germline CDR1 is DFQATT and CDR2 SNEGSKA (reference sequence). The CDR3 DNA is TGCAGTGCTAGAGATATCGTACGATATCCCGGGGAGCTGTTTTTT. It codes for CSARDIVRYPGELFF.

The chain employs TRBV6-2 or TRBV6-3 and TRBJ2-5, with D perhaps TRBD2 (5 bases). This CDR3 comprises 14 residues. Germline CDR1 reads MNHEY; CDR2 reads SVGEGT. V lost 8 bases to trimming and J lost 7 bases, with 20 bases between them. The CDR3 here is CASSWTPGIGTQYF. The CDR3 DNA is TGTGCCAGCTCATGGACCCCCGGGATAGGGACCCAGTACTTC.

The chain links TRBV2 to TRBJ1-5; D might be TRBD1 (6 bases). The CDR3 is 15 amino acids. Germline V gives CDR1 SNHLY, CDR2 FYNNEI. Between the trimmed V and J ends, which lost 6 bases and 6 bases, there was a span of 18 bases. Here the CDR3 DNA reads TGTGCCAGCAGAGCCGGGGGGGCGCATGGTCAGCCCCAGCATTTT. This translates into CASRAGGAHGQPQHF.

This clonotype occurred a few times. A read error may explain this, as a much larger clone is one base away. The V gene is TRBV20-1, the J gene TRBJ2-7; no clear D. The germline V gene encodes CDR1 DFQATT and CDR2 SNEGSKA (reference sequence). The CDR3 consists of 14 residues. CDR3 coding DNA: TGCAGTGCTGCCCTTACGCAGAGCTCCTCCGAGCAGTACTTC. It codes for CSAALTQSSSEQYF.

This clonotype was seen a handful of times. The chain uses TRBV11-3 and TRBJ2-1, with 7 bases aligning to TRBD1. V shed 5 bases, J shed 2 bases, and the junction held 6 bases outside the gene matches. This CDR3 is 15 amino acids long. Germline CDR1 is SGHNT and CDR2 is YENEEA. This chain's CDR3 is CASSPTGSPYNEQFF. CDR3 sequence (DNA): TGTGCCAGCAGCCCGACAGGGAGCCCCTACAATGAGCAGTTCTTC. Complete variable domain (other parts from reference TRBV11-3 and TRBJ2-1): EAGVVQSPRYKIIEKKQPVAFWCNPISGHNTLYWYLQNLGQGPELLIRYENEEAVDDSQLPKDRFSAERLKGVDSTLKIQPAELGDSAVYLCASSPTGSPYNEQFFGPGTRLTVL.

In the case of this clonotype: A read error may explain this, as a much larger clone is one base away. The V gene is TRBV14, the J gene TRBJ2-2; D might be TRBD2 (5 bases). The CDR3 covers 18 residues. Germline CDR1 and CDR2: SGHDN and FVKESK. The CDR3 DNA reads as TGTGCCAGCAGCCAAGATTGGCGGGCAAACCAGAACACCGGGGAGCTGTCTTTT. It specifies CASSQDWRANQNTGELSF.

This clonotype appeared many times. The chain carries TRBV20-1 and TRBJ2-1; TRBD2 agrees at 7 bases. Losses at the gene ends were 6 bases for V and 7 bases for J; bases not matched to a gene: 12. From germline, CDR1 is DFQATT and CDR2 SNEGSKA (reference sequence). The CDR3 contains 14 residues. CDR3: CSAFPSGARNEQFF. The DNA of the CDR3 is TGCAGTGCGTTCCCGAGCGGGGCCCGTAATGAGCAGTTCTTC.

The J gene is TRBJ1-2, the V gene TRBV29-1; 10 bases line up with TRBD1. Germline CDR1 and CDR2: SQVTM and ANQGSEA. The V gene end was trimmed by 6 bases and the J gene end by 6 bases; junction bases not matched to a gene: 4. CDR3 size: 12 residues. CDR3 DNA: TGCAGCGTAGCCGGGACAGGGGATGGCTACACCTTC. Translating it yields CSVAGTGDGYTF. The whole variable domain, remainder taken from reference TRBV29-1 and TRBJ1-2, is SAVISQKPSRDICQRGTSLTIQCQVDSQVTMMFWYRQQPGQSLTLIATANQGSEATYESGFVIDKFPISRPNLTFSTLTVSNMSPEDSSIYLCSVAGTGDGYTFGSGTRLTVV.

This clonotype was seen at least ten times. This chain connects TRBV14 to TRBJ2-1, with D tentatively TRBD2 (6 bases). Germline V gives CDR1 SGHDN, CDR2 FVKESK. V shed 1 base and J shed 7 bases, with 17 bases lying between them. The CDR3 runs to 16 residues. Here the CDR3 DNA reads TGTGCCAGCAGCCAAGCCGGGGGAGGAGTTTGGAATGAGCAGTTCTTC. Translated: CASSQAGGGVWNEQFF.

This clonotype has just a few counts. This may arise from a read error, as a much more abundant clone is one base away. V gene TRBV7-2 combines with J gene TRBJ2-2; 10 nucleotides line up with TRBD2. This CDR3 region has 14 residues. Germline lookup yields CDR1 SGHTA and CDR2 FQGNSA. DNA for the CDR3: TGTGCCGCGTCTAGCGGGAGATATTCCGGGGAGCTGCTTTTT. It translates to CAASSGRYSGELLF. Full variable domain (missing parts from reference TRBV7-2 and TRBJ2-2): GAGVSQSPSNKVTEKGKDVELRCDPISGHTALYWYRQSLGQGLEFLIYFQGNSAPDKSGLPSDRFSAERTGGSVSTLTIQRTQQEDSAVYLCAASSGRYSGELLFGEGSRLTVL.

This clonotype was detected only a few times. The V gene is TRBV3-1, the J gene TRBJ2-2; 10 nucleotides line up with TRBD2. J was trimmed by 6 bases and V by 6 bases; bases with no gene match: 13. The CDR3 spans 17 residues. Germline V gene sequence: CDR1 LGHDT, CDR2 YNNKEL (reference sequence). CDR3 sequence (DNA): TGTGCCAGCAGAACCTTCCCTAGCGGGAGCCGTCCCGGGGAGCTGTTTTTT. Translation gives CASRTFPSGSRPGELFF.

The gene calls are TRBV18 and TRBJ2-3, with D uncertain. The CDR3 consists of 14 residues. V lost 3 bases and J 0 bases, leaving 7 bases between the germline ends. CDR1 KGHSH and CDR2 LQKENI come from the germline V gene. CDR3 nucleotide sequence: TGTGCCAGCTCACCTCAGTCTAGCACAGATACGCAGTATTTT. Encoded protein: CASSPQSSTDTQYF.

This clonotype was detected ten times or more. The CDR3 spells CASSFPGLQVNEQFF. The CDR3 bases are TGTGCCAGCAGCTTCCCGGGACTTCAGGTCAATGAGCAGTTCTTC. The chain joins TRBV7-9 to TRBJ2-1; weak D call: TRBD2 (6 bases). Trimming took off 3 bases at V and 6 bases at J, with 15 bases between the two ends. The CDR3 totals 15 residues. Germline V gene data show CDR1 as SEHNR and CDR2 as FQNEAQ (reference sequence). Variable domain in full (rest from reference TRBV7-9 and TRBJ2-1): DTGVSQNPRHKITKRGQNVTFRCDPISEHNRLYWYRQTLGQGPEFLTYFQNEAQLEKSRLLSDRFSAERPKGSFSTLEIQRTEQGDSAMYLCASSFPGLQVNEQFFGPGTRLTVL.

Comment on this clonotype: This clone may be a read error of a much larger clone one base away. The gene calls are TRBV28 and TRBJ1-4; tentative D call: TRBD1 (6 bases). Germline-derived CDR1 and CDR2 are MDHEN and SYDVKM. This CDR3 is built from 15 residues. The CDR3 region has the DNA TGTGCCAGCAGCATAGGACAGACAACTAATGTAAAACTGTTTTTT. It is translated as CASSIGQTTNVKLFF.

This clonotype has more than one count but fewer than ten. This sequence joins TRBV27 and TRBJ2-1, with TRBD1 identical over 9 bases. Trimming at V came to 5 bases and at J to 2 bases, leaving 7 bases not matched to a gene. Per germline, CDR1 MNHEY and CDR2 SMNVEV (reference sequence). This CDR3 has 16 amino acids. The CDR3 bases are TGTGCCAGCAGTCCGCGGGACAGGGCAGCCTACAATGAGCAGTTCTTC. It is translated as CASSPRDRAAYNEQFF.

About this clonotype: A much larger clonotype is one base distant, so this may be a read error. This chain joins TRBV19 and TRBJ2-1; 12 bases align to TRBD2. Germline V gene data show CDR1 as LNHDA and CDR2 as SQIVND (reference sequence). The CDR3 is made up of 15 amino acids. CDR3 DNA sequence: TGTGCCAGTGGTATTACTAGCGGGAGGAACAATGAGCAGTTCTTC. It specifies CASGITSGRNNEQFF.

The V gene is TRBV24-1, the J gene TRBJ1-5; D not resolved. Germline V gene lookup returns CDR1 KGHDR and CDR2 SFDVKD. The V gene lost 6 bases and the J gene lost 5 bases, with 16 bases spanning the gap. This CDR3 contains 15 residues. In DNA, the CDR3 is TGTGCCACCAGTAGCCACGGTGGAAGGGATCAGCCCCAGCATTTT. This sequence encodes CATSSHGGRDQPQHF.

The chain joins TRBV7-2 to TRBJ2-1; 13 positions match TRBD2. Trimming removed 1 base from V and 0 bases from J; junction bases left unmatched: 3. This CDR3 has 18 residues. Germline V CDR1 and CDR2: SGHTA, FQGNSA. CDR3 in amino acids: CASSLVTSGGSSYNEQFF. The CDR3 DNA reads as TGTGCCAGCAGCTTAGTGACTAGCGGGGGGAGCTCCTACAATGAGCAGTTCTTC.

This clonotype was counted many times. J is TRBJ2-7 and V is TRBV11-2, with TRBD2 matching over 9 bases. Germline V CDR1 and CDR2: SGHAT, FQNNGV. The V segment lost 5 bases and the J segment 4 bases; nucleotides outside the gene matches: 9. The CDR3 has 15 amino acids. CDR3 nucleotides: TGTGCCAGCAGCCGGGCGGGGGGGTCTGGATACGAGCAGTACTTC. This translates into CASSRAGGSGYEQYF.